This entry concerns a single TCR beta chain. Its antigen is currently unknown. The sample belongs to a study of T-cell memory formation after mild COVID-19. Across the whole study: Clustering of TCRs was largely donor specific. Study-level results: Clones contracting over day 15 to 85 were CD4/CD8 balanced, with later expanders leaning CD4+. SARS-CoV-2 specificity of second-wave clones peaking day 37 was unconfirmed.

The V gene's germline CDR1 is WNHNN and CDR2 SYGVQD (reference sequence). The CDR3 is made up of 14 amino acids. V was pared by 6 bases and J by 3 bases, with 15 bases between. 5'RACE with constant-segment primers built TCRalpha and TCRbeta cDNA libraries with UMIs. TCRdb redid the calling of the 5' RACE reads with MiXCR, one entry per CDR3 protein. The data show about 430,000 distinct CDR3 sequences, roughly 18% seen once. This sequence originates from a man younger than 35 who had mild COVID-19 (a few samples of this study predate the infection). Cell type and time point are not known. The rearrangement links TRBV10-1 to TRBJ2-7, with TRBD1 as a possible D gene (6 bases). What was sequenced was PBMCs or a T cell subset sorted from them (not recorded which). This CDR3 reads CASRRQVPNYEQYF. DNA for the CDR3: TGCGCCAGCAGGAGACAGGTCCCTAACTACGAGCAGTACTTC.